This T cell receptor beta chain stems from a study of memory CD4+ T cells and cytomegalovirus serostatus. The wider study: Healthy Belgian adult donors included fewer than 10 CMV-positive and 24 CMV-negative people. Overall study findings and caveats: Of under 200 reported CMV TCRbeta sequences, some 67 were found in memory CD4+ repertoires.

Single viable CD3+CD4+CD8-CD45RO+ cells were sorted as the memory CD4+ T cells. CMV serostatus came from serum IgG against pp150, pp28, p38, p52. Here immunoSEQ multiplex PCR was the method, and the copy in TCRdb shows in-frame clones only, minus some. The sample includes around 60,000 clones, around 77% of them seen just once. A note on this clone: The target antigen is unknown.

The CDR3 covers 14 residues. Germline loops: CDR1 SGHNT, CDR2 YYREEE (reference sequence). V lost 5 bases to trimming and J lost 5 bases, with 13 bases between them. This TCR was recovered from an adult in good health and CMV-seronegative. Sequencing input: memory CD4+ T cells from blood. V gene TRBV5-4 combines with J gene TRBJ2-2; the D gene is possibly TRBD1 (6 bases). The CDR3 loop is CASRRTDGTGELFF. DNA of the CDR3: TGTGCCAGCAGAAGGACAGACGGGACCGGGGAGCTGTTTTTT.